This T cell receptor (beta chain) comes out of a study of beta chain features in type 1 diabetes. General study findings and limits: Insertion counts at VDJ junctions were lower in type 1 diabetes patients, who also showed more deletions there. Shortening that was moderate but significant affected the TCRB CDR3s of Type 1 diabetes patients in all four CD4+ subsets. Resolution of whether HLA type affects TCRB rearrangement was not achieved here. Equally in patients and controls, shorter templates might have been favored by PCR.

The isolated RNA, all of it, was reverse transcribed, so expressed TCRB transcripts were what got sequenced. Naive, central memory and regulatory T cell samples produced a mean of about 3.5 million reads. Sequenced by immunoSEQ multiplex PCR; TCRdb stores in-frame clones only, minus some. Of about 160,000 clones listed, around 9.7% are singletons. Trimming pared 1 base from V and 5 bases from J, leaving 14 bases between. The CDR3 length is 15 residues. CDR1 and CDR2 (germline): SGHTA, FQGTGA. Remarks on this clone: Its target is not known.

This sequence originates from a woman in her thirties with type 1 diabetes. Sequences were obtained from central memory CD4+ T cells from blood. This sequence joins TRBV7-3 and TRBJ2-5; possibly TRBD1 for D (6 bases). CDR3 coding DNA: TGTGCCAGCAGCTTAAATGCAGGGGACGGCGAGACCCAGTACTTC. Translated: CASSLNAGDGETQYF.